The 23 T cell receptor beta chains below all came from one sample that was sequenced in a study of T-cell memory formation after mild COVID-19. TCRdb recomputed calls from the 5' RACE reads with MiXCR, one row per CDR3 protein. The sample lists 560,000 or so distinct CDR3 sequences, roughly 17% occurring once. What was sequenced was PBMCs or a T cell subset sorted from them (not recorded which). The receptors originated from an adult woman who had mild COVID-19 (a few samples of this study predate the infection). Cell type and time point are not known.

This clonotype has only a few counts. This chain joins TRBV7-3 and TRBJ2-7; weak D call: TRBD2 (5 bases). The V gene lost 4 bases and the J gene lost 4 bases, with 11 bases spanning the gap. The CDR3 runs to 13 residues. Germline V gene sequence: CDR1 SGHTA, CDR2 FQGTGA. The CDR3 DNA follows: TGTGCCAGCAGCTCCTTCTCGGGGTACGAGCAGTACTTC. It encodes CASSSFSGYEQYF.

The chain has TRBV23-1 and TRBJ1-5, with 9 bases fitting TRBD1. TRBV23-1 is noted as an ORF with a role that remains uncertain. V was pared by 6 bases and J by 7 bases, with 7 bases of the junction left unmatched. The CDR3 has 14 residues. CDR3 sequence reads: CASRGQGTEQPQHF. CDR3 nucleotide sequence: TGCGCCAGCAGGGGACAGGGTACAGAGCAGCCCCAGCATTTT.

This clonotype was observed a handful of times. The chain couples TRBV4-3 to TRBJ2-7; D is ambiguous. Germline values: CDR1 LGHNA, CDR2 YSLEER. V gave up 0 bases and J gave up 2 bases, with 11 bases separating them. The CDR3 extends over 15 amino acids. The chain's CDR3 is CASSQESIRTYEQYF. CDR3 nucleotides: TGCGCCAGCAGCCAAGAGTCAATACGGACCTACGAGCAGTACTTC.

This clonotype was seen a few times. This sequence joins TRBV12-3 or TRBV12-4 and TRBJ1-1; the D gene is possibly TRBD1 (5 bases). Deletions cut 4 bases from V and 2 bases from J, with 17 bases between. The CDR3 spans 16 residues. CDR3 region: CASSSPRAGFNTEAFF. For the CDR3, the DNA is TGTGCCAGCAGTTCCCCAAGGGCAGGGTTTAACACTGAAGCTTTCTTT.

The chain is built from TRBV6-6 and TRBJ2-7, with D tentatively TRBD1 (5 bases). The CDR3 has 13 amino acids. V lost 7 bases and J 2 bases, leaving 12 bases between the germline ends. Per the germline V gene, CDR1 is MNHNY and CDR2 is SVGAGI (reference sequence). The CDR3 here is CASTQGATYEQYF. The DNA of the CDR3 is TGTGCCAGCACGCAGGGCGCTACCTACGAGCAGTACTTC.

This clonotype was seen only a few times. The gene calls are TRBV7-2 and TRBJ2-5; D is uncertain. Germline values: CDR1 SGHTA, CDR2 FQGNSA. With 5 bases removed from V and 1 base from J, the gap between germline ends came to 11 bases. The CDR3 loop spans 14 amino acids. The CDR3 sequence is CASSRTDLQETQYF. In DNA, the CDR3 is TGTGCCAGCAGCCGCACAGACCTCCAAGAGACCCAGTACTTC.

The V gene is TRBV20-1, the J gene TRBJ1-6; D ambiguous. The CDR3 runs 15 residues. Trimming pared 0 bases from V and 6 bases from J, leaving 12 bases between. Germline CDR1 and CDR2: DFQATT and SNEGSKA (reference sequence). This CDR3 reads CSARDRPAVNSPLHF. The CDR3 coding sequence is TGCAGTGCTAGAGATCGGCCGGCAGTTAATTCACCCCTCCACTTT.

A few counts support this clonotype. The J gene is TRBJ2-5, the V gene TRBV11-3; TRBD1 matches at 12 bases. The CDR3 is 16 residues long. Losses at the gene ends were 5 bases for V and 5 bases for J; bases not matched to a gene: 9. CDR1 and CDR2 from the germline V gene are SGHNT and YENEEA. CDR3: CASSAAGQGARETQYF. The CDR3 DNA is TGTGCCAGCAGCGCCGCGGGACAGGGGGCGAGGGAGACCCAGTACTTC. Complete variable domain (other parts from reference TRBV11-3 and TRBJ2-5): EAGVVQSPRYKIIEKKQPVAFWCNPISGHNTLYWYLQNLGQGPELLIRYENEEAVDDSQLPKDRFSAERLKGVDSTLKIQPAELGDSAVYLCASSAAGQGARETQYFGPGTRLLVL.

The chain is built from TRBV19 and TRBJ2-3, with 13 bases that match TRBD2. V shed 5 bases and J 6 bases; nucleotides not matched to a gene: 11. Germline values: CDR1 LNHDA, CDR2 SQIVND (reference sequence). This CDR3 comprises 17 residues. CDR3 loop: CASSSPRTSGGTDTQYF. The CDR3 DNA sequence: TGTGCCAGTAGTTCGCCGCGGACTAGCGGGGGAACGGATACGCAGTATTTT.

A few counts support this clonotype. The V gene is TRBV3-1, the J gene TRBJ2-2, with 7 bases matching TRBD1. Germline V lookup: CDR1 LGHDT, CDR2 YNNKEL (reference sequence). The CDR3 has 16 residues. The junction had 7 bases not matched to a gene; V was cut back by 1 base and J by 5 bases. The CDR3 is CASSQVLTGRTGELFF. The CDR3 coding sequence is TGTGCCAGCAGCCAAGTCTTGACAGGGCGGACCGGGGAGCTGTTTTTT.

This clonotype was seen a handful of times. The chain employs TRBV7-2 and TRBJ2-7; D is ambiguous. CDR3 size: 13 residues. Trimming shortened V by 4 bases and J by 4 bases, and 11 bases separated the two germline ends. Germline CDR1 SGHTA, CDR2 FQGNSA. CDR3: CASSSPREYEQYF. In DNA, the CDR3 is TGTGCCAGCAGCTCGCCCAGAGAATACGAGCAGTACTTC.

The rearrangement joins TRBV6-1 to TRBJ2-7; TRBD1 aligns across 8 bases. Germline CDR1 reads MNHNS; CDR2 reads SASEGT. The CDR3 consists of 15 residues. The V and J ends lost 2 bases and 3 bases, in that order; junction bases with no gene match: 6. The CDR3 nucleotides are TGTGCCAGCAGTGAACCGGGACAGGTGGACTACGAGCAGTACTTC. Translated: CASSEPGQVDYEQYF.

The sample holds a few counts of this clonotype. The chain combines TRBV7-6 with TRBJ2-1, with D uncertain. This CDR3 spans 14 amino acids. Germline assignment: CDR1 SGHVS and CDR2 FNYEAQ. The ends were cut back, 1 base at V and 9 bases at J, with 13 bases in the middle. The CDR3 DNA is TGTGCCAGCAGCTTAGGGTGGGGTGGTGGTGAGCAGTTCTTC. Translated: CASSLGWGGGEQFF.

This clonotype showed up just a few times. CDR3 sequence: CASSLGDRIYEQYF. CDR3 DNA: TGTGCCAGCAGCTTGGGAGACAGGATCTACGAGCAGTACTTC. The J gene is TRBJ2-7, the V gene TRBV7-8; tentative D call: TRBD1 (6 bases). In germline, CDR1 is SGHVS, CDR2 FQNEAQ. The CDR3 loop spans 14 amino acids. Trimming cost V 3 bases and J 3 bases, with 12 bases left between them.

This clonotype was seen only a few times. The chain has TRBV11-3 and TRBJ2-7, with a possible D match to TRBD2 (6 bases). The CDR3 totals 15 residues. Germline loops: CDR1 SGHNT, CDR2 YENEEA. V gave up 2 bases and J gave up 1 base, with 12 bases separating them. CDR3 protein: CASSLRGLRSYEQYF. As DNA, the CDR3 is TGTGCCAGCAGCTTAAGGGGACTCCGATCCTACGAGCAGTACTTC.

The sample holds many counts of this clonotype. The CDR3 DNA follows: TGTGCCAGCAGCTATTATACAGGGGACACTGAAGCTTTCTTT. Translation: CASSYYTGDTEAFF. The V and J genes are TRBV7-2 and TRBJ1-1; 7 bases map to TRBD1. Germline CDR1 SGHTA, CDR2 FQGNSA. The CDR3 is 14 residues long. Trimming cost V 4 bases and J 3 bases; bases outside gene matches: 5.

This clonotype was counted only a few times. The chain is built from TRBV20-1 and TRBJ2-3; D may be TRBD2 (6 bases). The CDR3 spans 14 residues. Germline CDR1 DFQATT, CDR2 SNEGSKA (reference sequence). CDR3 DNA sequence: TGCAGGCCTACCCGGGACTCCTTCGGAGATACGCAGTATTTT. Its translation is CRPTRDSFGDTQYF.

This clonotype occurred a few times. The J gene is TRBJ2-1, the V gene TRBV6-6; 12 bases match TRBD2. Germline CDR1 MNHNY, CDR2 SVGAGI (reference sequence). Germline trimming cut 2 bases from V and 5 bases from J; bases unmatched to any gene: 1. This CDR3 region has 15 residues. This chain's CDR3 is CASSYGLAGNNEQFF. Written as DNA, the CDR3 is TGTGCCAGCAGTTACGGACTAGCGGGAAACAATGAGCAGTTCTTC.

Regarding this clonotype: This sequence may be a read error, since a much larger clone differs from it by one base. The CDR3 spells CASSRDQGETQYF. The CDR3 DNA reads TGTGCCAGCAGCCGGGACCAAGGGGAGACCCAGTACTTC. This chain links TRBV7-2 with TRBJ2-5, with D possibly called TRBD1 or TRBD2 (5 bases each). Germline V CDR1 and CDR2: SGHTA, FQGNSA. The V end was cut by 5 bases, the J end by 5 bases, with 12 bases between. The CDR3 length is 13 residues.

The gene calls are TRBV30 and TRBJ1-1; 8 bases agree with TRBD1. Germline V gene lookup returns CDR1 GTSNPN and CDR2 SVGIG (reference sequence). The CDR3 loop spans 15 amino acids. V was pared by 7 bases and J by 0 bases, with 10 bases of the junction left unmatched. CDR3 nucleotide sequence: TGTGCCTTCCAGGACAGGGCGCTCATGAACACTGAAGCTTTCTTT. Its translation: CAFQDRALMNTEAFF.

V is TRBV30 and J is TRBJ1-2; D gene uncertain. Germline-derived CDR1 and CDR2 are GTSNPN and SVGIG (reference sequence). V was trimmed by 6 bases and J by 4 bases, leaving 9 bases between them. The CDR3 loop spans 11 amino acids. The CDR3 loop is CACQRVYGYTF. In DNA, the CDR3 is TGTGCCTGCCAGCGCGTCTATGGCTACACCTTC.

This clonotype has a handful of counts. Germline and junction disagree at one end, which may indicate a read error. V and J are TRBV7-7 and TRBJ2-5; 13 bases are shared with TRBD2. Germline V gene sequence: CDR1 SSHAT, CDR2 FNYEAQ (reference sequence). This CDR3 comprises 14 residues. Here the CDR3 reads CASSSGLAGENQYF. The CDR3 DNA reads as TGTGCTAGCAGCTCCGGACTAGCGGGAGAAAACCAGTACTTC.

This chain's CDR3 is CASSRARVAGGGEQYF. The DNA of the CDR3 is TGCGCCAGCAGCCGAGCCCGCGTGGCAGGGGGTGGTGAGCAGTACTTC. The chain recombines TRBV4-1 with TRBJ2-7, with TRBD1 matching over 7 bases. This CDR3 is 16 amino acids long. CDR1 and CDR2 from the germline V gene are MGHRA and YSYEKL. V shed 4 bases and J 7 bases; nucleotides not matched to a gene: 16.